Here is one TCR beta chain with its context. Its antigen is unknown. The CDR3 runs 14 residues. Per the germline V gene, CDR1 is SGHTA and CDR2 is FQGNSA. The V end lost 5 bases, the J end lost 1 base, and 9 bases lay between the germline ends. The data are from a study of vaccination and CD4 T cells after COVID-19. At the level of the study: Convalescent study patients returned SARS-CoV-2 positive nasal swab PCR results, with 8 or 9 mild cases and one severe. Convalescents were six males and four females, two of them Hispanic. Samples after vaccination came a median approximately 70 days past dose two, ranging 14 to 241.

Cultured CD4+ T cell DNA was sequenced using the Oncomine TCR Beta short-read assay. TCRdb fed the PCR reads into MiXCR, producing one record per CDR3 protein. The sample includes roughly 7,000 distinct CDR3 sequences, about 70% of them seen just once. The treatment is: approximately 9-day PBMC culture with coronavirus spike peptide pools or control peptides (ViraFEST assay). Every well contained around 2 million PBMCs, which were grown with approximately 9.6 IU/ml IL-2 and approximately 9.4 ug/ml peptide pools. J is TRBJ1-5 and V is TRBV7-2; unclear D gene. The sequence came from a human donor who had recovered from COVID-19. The sample taken for sequencing was CD4+ T cells from blood, cultured in vitro. In DNA form, the CDR3 reads TGTGCCAGCAGCGCGGACGGCAGCAATCAGCCCCAGCATTTT. Amino acid sequence: CASSADGSNQPQHF.